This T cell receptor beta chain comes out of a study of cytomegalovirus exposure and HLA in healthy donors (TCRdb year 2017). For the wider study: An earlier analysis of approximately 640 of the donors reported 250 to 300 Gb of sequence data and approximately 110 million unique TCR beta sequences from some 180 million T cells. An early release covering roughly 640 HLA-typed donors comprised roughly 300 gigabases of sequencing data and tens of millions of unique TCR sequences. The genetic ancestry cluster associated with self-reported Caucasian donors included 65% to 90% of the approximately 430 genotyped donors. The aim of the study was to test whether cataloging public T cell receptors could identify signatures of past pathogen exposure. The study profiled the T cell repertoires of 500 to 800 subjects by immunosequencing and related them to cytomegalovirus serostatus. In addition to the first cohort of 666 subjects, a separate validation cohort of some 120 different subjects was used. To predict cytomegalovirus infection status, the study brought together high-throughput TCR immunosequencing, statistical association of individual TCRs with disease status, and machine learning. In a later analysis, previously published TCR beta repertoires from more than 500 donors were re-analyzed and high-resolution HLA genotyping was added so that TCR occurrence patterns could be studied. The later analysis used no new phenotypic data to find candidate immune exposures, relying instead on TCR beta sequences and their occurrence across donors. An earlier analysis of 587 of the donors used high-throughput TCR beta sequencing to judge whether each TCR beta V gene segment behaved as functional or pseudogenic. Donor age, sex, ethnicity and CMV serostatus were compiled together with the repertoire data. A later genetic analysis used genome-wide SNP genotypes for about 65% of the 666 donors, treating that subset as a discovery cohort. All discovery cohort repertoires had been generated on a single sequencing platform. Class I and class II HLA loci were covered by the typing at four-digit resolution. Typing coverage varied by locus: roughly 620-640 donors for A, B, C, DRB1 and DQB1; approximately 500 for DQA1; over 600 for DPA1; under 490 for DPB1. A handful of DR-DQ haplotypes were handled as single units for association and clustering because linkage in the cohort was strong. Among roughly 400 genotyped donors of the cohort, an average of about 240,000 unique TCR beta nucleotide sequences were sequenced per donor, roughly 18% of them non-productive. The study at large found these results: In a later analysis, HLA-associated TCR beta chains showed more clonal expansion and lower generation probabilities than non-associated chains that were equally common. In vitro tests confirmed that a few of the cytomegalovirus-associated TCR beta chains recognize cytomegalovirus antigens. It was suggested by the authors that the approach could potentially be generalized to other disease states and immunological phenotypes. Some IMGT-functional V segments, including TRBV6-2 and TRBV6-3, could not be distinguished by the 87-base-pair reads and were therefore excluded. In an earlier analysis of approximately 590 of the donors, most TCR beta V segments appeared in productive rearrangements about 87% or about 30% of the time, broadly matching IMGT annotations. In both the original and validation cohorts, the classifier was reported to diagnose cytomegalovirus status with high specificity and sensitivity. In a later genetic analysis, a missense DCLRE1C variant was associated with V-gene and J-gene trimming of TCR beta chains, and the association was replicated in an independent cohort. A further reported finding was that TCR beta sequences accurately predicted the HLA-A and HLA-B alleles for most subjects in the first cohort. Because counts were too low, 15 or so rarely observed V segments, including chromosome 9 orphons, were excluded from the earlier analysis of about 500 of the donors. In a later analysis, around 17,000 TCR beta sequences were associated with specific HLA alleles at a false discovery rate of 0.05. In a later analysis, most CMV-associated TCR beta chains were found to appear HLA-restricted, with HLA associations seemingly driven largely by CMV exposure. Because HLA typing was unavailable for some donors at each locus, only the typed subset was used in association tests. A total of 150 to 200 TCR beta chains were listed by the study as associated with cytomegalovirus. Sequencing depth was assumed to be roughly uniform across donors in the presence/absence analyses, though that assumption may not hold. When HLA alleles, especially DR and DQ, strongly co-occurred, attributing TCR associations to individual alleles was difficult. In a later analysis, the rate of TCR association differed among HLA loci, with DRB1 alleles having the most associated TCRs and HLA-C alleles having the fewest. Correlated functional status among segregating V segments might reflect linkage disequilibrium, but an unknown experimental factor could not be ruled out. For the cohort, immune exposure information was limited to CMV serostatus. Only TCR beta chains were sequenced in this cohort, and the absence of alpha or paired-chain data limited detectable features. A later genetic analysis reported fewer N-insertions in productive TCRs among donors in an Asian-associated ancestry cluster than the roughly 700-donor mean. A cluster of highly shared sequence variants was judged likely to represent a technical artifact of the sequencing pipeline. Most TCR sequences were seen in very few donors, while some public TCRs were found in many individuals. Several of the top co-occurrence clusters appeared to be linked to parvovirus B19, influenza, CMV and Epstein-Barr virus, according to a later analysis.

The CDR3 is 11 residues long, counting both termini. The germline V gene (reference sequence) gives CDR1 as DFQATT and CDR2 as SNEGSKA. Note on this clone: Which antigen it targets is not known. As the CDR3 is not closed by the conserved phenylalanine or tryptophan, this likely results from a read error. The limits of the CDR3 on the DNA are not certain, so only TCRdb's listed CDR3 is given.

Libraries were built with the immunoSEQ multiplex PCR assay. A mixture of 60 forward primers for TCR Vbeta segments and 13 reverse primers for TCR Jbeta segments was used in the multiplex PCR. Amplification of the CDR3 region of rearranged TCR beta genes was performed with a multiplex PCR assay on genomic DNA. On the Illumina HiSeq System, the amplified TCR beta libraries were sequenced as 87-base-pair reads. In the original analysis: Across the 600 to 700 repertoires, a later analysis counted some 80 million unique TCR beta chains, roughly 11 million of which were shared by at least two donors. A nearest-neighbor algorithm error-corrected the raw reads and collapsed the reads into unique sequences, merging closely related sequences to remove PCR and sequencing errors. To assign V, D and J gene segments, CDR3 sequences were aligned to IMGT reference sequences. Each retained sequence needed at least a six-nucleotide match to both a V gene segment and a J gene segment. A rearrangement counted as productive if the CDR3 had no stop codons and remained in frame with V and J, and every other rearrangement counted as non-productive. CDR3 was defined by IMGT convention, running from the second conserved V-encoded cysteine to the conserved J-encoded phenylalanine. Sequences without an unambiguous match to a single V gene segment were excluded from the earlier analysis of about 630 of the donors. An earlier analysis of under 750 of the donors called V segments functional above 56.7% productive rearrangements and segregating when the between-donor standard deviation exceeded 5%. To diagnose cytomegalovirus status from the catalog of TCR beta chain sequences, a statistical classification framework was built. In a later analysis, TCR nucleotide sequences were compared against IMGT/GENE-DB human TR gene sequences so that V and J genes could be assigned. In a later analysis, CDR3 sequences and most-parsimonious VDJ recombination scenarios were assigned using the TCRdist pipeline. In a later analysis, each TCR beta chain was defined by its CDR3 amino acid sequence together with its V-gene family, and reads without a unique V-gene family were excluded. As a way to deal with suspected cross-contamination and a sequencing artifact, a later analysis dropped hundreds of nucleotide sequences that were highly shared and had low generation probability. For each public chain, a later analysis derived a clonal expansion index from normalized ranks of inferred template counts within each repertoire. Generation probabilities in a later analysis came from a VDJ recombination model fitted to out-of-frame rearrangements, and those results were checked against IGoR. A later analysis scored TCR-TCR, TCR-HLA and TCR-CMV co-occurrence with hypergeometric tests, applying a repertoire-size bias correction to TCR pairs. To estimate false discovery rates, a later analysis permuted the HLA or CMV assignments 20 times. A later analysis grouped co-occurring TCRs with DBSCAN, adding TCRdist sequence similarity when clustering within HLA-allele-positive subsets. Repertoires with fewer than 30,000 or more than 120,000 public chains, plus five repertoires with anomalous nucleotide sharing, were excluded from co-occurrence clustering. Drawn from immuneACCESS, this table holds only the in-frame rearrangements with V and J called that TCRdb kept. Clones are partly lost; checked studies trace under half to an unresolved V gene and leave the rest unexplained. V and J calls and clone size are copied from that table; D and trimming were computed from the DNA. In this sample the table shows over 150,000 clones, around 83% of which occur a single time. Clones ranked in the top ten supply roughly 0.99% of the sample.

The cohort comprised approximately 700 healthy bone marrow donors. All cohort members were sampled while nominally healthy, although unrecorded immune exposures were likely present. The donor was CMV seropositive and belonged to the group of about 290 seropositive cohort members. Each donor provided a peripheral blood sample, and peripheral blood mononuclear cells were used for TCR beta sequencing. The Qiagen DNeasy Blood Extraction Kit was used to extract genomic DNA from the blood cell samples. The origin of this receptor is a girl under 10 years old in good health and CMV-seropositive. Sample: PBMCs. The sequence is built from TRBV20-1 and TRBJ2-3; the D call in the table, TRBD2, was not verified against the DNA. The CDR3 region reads CSAVGGASLGS.